The 29 T cell receptor beta chains below were found in one sample sequenced in a study of blood T cell repertoires in COVID-19. Sequencing used immunoSEQ multiplex PCR; TCRdb keeps in-frame clones, though not all of them. The sample lists some 200,000 clones; about 93% were seen once. Sequenced material: peripheral blood. These receptors all come from a man under 40 with COVID-19, enrolled during active disease.

The chain employs TRBV5-1 and TRBJ1-3; D gene uncertain. CDR3 length: 16 amino acids. V was shortened by 2 bases and J by 2 bases, with 14 bases between the two germline ends. Germline V gives CDR1 SGHRS, CDR2 YFSETQ. The chain's CDR3 is CASSFDTEVAGNTIYF. In nucleotides, the CDR3 is TGCGCCAGCAGCTTTGACACGGAGGTGGCTGGAAACACCATATATTTT.

This chain uses TRBV27 with TRBJ1-6; D may be TRBD1 (5 bases). CDR1 is MNHEY and CDR2 is SMNVEV in the germline V gene (reference sequence). There are 16 residues in the CDR3. V was trimmed by 6 bases and J by 6 bases, leaving 18 bases between them. The CDR3 nucleotides are TGTGCCAGCAGCCAAACACAGGCTTTACTTAATTCACCCCTCCACTTT. It yields the protein CASSQTQALLNSPLHF.

The chain has TRBV19 and TRBJ2-4; possible D gene TRBD2, 5 bases. Germline CDR1 reads LNHDA; CDR2 reads SQIVND (reference sequence). Trimming took off 4 bases at V and 6 bases at J, with 19 bases between the two ends. The CDR3 spans 16 residues. The CDR3 sequence is CASSKRGRGDLNIQYF. The CDR3 region has the DNA TGTGCCAGTAGTAAGAGAGGGAGAGGCGATTTAAACATTCAGTACTTC.

The chain combines TRBV19 with TRBJ2-3, with D maybe TRBD1 (5 bases). Germline V gene data show CDR1 as LNHDA and CDR2 as SQIVND (reference sequence). This CDR3 is built from 15 residues. V was clipped by 3 bases and J by 4 bases, with 14 bases between them. This CDR3 is CASSMERQQADTQYF. The CDR3 coding sequence is TGTGCCAGTAGTATGGAACGACAGCAGGCAGATACGCAGTATTTT.

The chain has TRBV10-1 and TRBJ1-2, with D perhaps matching TRBD1 (5 bases). Trimming left V 6 bases short and J 8 bases short, with 10 bases between. This CDR3 region has 11 residues. Germline CDR1 and CDR2: WNHNN and SYGVQD (reference sequence). CDR3 coding DNA: TGCGCCAGCAGGGGGACTAAAGGCTACACCTTC. Translating gives CASRGTKGYTF.

This clone was recorded only once. The DNA for the CDR3 is TGTGCCAGCTCACCGGCGGGGGAAATAGATACGCAGTATTTT. The encoded protein is CASSPAGEIDTQYF. V usage is TRBV18 and J usage is TRBJ2-3, with TRBD2 identical over 7 bases. This CDR3 has 14 amino acids. Germline loops: CDR1 KGHSH, CDR2 LQKENI. V trimming: 3 bases; J trimming: 5 bases; junction bases outside the gene matches: 5. Variable domain in full (rest from reference TRBV18 and TRBJ2-3): NAGVMQNPRHLVRRRGQEARLRCSPMKGHSHVYWYRQLPEEGLKFMVYLQKENIIDESGMPKERFSAEFPKEGPSILRIQQVVRGDSAAYFCASSPAGEIDTQYFGPGTRLTVL.

V gene TRBV29-1 combines with J gene TRBJ1-1, with TRBD1 matching 7 bases. The V and J ends lost 7 bases and 1 base, in that order; junction bases with no gene match: 12. Germline V gene data show CDR1 as SQVTM and CDR2 as ANQGSEA. The CDR3 is made up of 15 amino acids. CDR3 sequence reads: CSAKLGGLTNTEAFF. The CDR3 nucleotides read TGCAGCGCAAAACTAGGGGGCTTGACGAACACTGAAGCTTTCTTT.

V gene TRBV9 combines with J gene TRBJ1-4, with TRBD1 matching over 9 bases. CDR3 length: 16 amino acids. Germline lookup yields CDR1 SGDLS and CDR2 YYNGEE. Trimming removed 0 bases from V and 6 bases from J; junction bases left unmatched: 6. CDR3 nucleotides: TGTGCCAGCAGCGTAGCCCGGACAGGGGAGGATGAAAAACTGTTTTTT. As protein: CASSVARTGEDEKLFF. The variable domain in full, completed from reference TRBV9 and TRBJ1-4, reads DSGVTQTPKHLITATGQRVTLRCSPRSGDLSVYWYQQSLDQGLQFLIQYYNGEERAKGNILERFSAQQFPDLHSELNLSSLELGDSALYFCASSVARTGEDEKLFFGSGTQLSVL.

The genes are TRBV5-1 and TRBJ1-2, with no clear D. CDR3 size: 14 residues. The germline CDR1 and CDR2 sequences are SGHRS and YFSETQ. The V and J ends lost 0 bases and 4 bases respectively, with 10 bases between them. The CDR3, as DNA: TGCGCCAGCAGCTTGGATGAAGCGACCTATGGCTACACCTTC. Translating gives CASSLDEATYGYTF.

The V call is TRBV19, the J call TRBJ1-6; D is perhaps TRBD1 (6 bases). Germline loops: CDR1 LNHDA, CDR2 SQIVND (reference sequence). The V end lost 4 bases, the J end lost 7 bases, and 17 bases lay between the germline ends. There are 16 residues in the CDR3. In DNA, the CDR3 is TGTGCCAGTAGTAAGGGGGTGCGGGGGACGAATTCACCCCTCCACTTT. Residues: CASSKGVRGTNSPLHF.

The chain employs TRBV9 and TRBJ2-3; TRBD2 agrees at 9 bases. This CDR3 has 16 amino acids. The germline V gene encodes CDR1 SGDLS and CDR2 YYNGEE. The trim removed 1 base at V and 4 bases at J, leaving 7 bases unmatched. The CDR3 loop reads CASSVSGGGAPDTQYF. For the CDR3, the DNA is TGTGCCAGCAGCGTAAGCGGCGGGGGGGCACCAGATACGCAGTATTTT.

This clone has only one observation. This CDR3 reads CASSVGNSGVYEQFF. The CDR3 DNA sequence: TGTGCCAGCAGCGTAGGGAACTCCGGGGTGTATGAGCAGTTCTTC. The genes are TRBV9 and TRBJ2-1; D may be TRBD2 (5 bases). CDR3 size: 15 residues. The V end was cut by 0 bases, the J end by 8 bases, with 15 bases between. Germline CDR1 is SGDLS and CDR2 is YYNGEE.

The CDR3 region is CASSDTGTGGFSSNQPQHF. The CDR3 region has the DNA TGTGCCAGCAGCGATACCGGGACAGGGGGATTTAGTAGCAATCAGCCCCAGCATTTT. The genes are TRBV5-4 and TRBJ1-5, with TRBD1 matching over 11 bases. The CDR3 spans 19 residues. The V segment lost 4 bases and the J segment 0 bases; nucleotides outside the gene matches: 12. Per the germline V gene, CDR1 is SGHNT and CDR2 is YYREEE (reference sequence). Together with reference TRBV5-4 and TRBJ1-5, the CDR3 gives the full variable domain: ETGVTQSPTHLIKTRGQQVTLRCSSQSGHNTVSWYQQALGQGPQFIFQYYREEENGRGNFPPRFSGLQFPNYSSELNVNALELDDSALYLCASSDTGTGGFSSNQPQHFGDGTRLSIL.

The V and J genes are TRBV6-6 and TRBJ2-3; 13 nucleotides match TRBD2. The V and J ends lost 4 bases and 5 bases, in that order; junction bases with no gene match: 6. Germline V lookup: CDR1 MNHNY, CDR2 SVGAGI (reference sequence). CDR3 length: 16 residues. CDR3: CASSSRTSGGLDTQYF. For the CDR3, the DNA is TGTGCCAGCAGTTCCCGGACTAGCGGGGGTCTAGATACGCAGTATTTT.

V usage is TRBV12-3 or TRBV12-4 and J usage is TRBJ1-2; 7 bases are shared with TRBD1. J gave up 4 bases and V 5 bases, and 1 base lay outside the gene matches. The CDR3 contains 12 residues. The CDR3 DNA follows: TGTGCCAGCAGTCGGACAGGCTATGGCTACACCTTC. Protein product: CASSRTGYGYTF.

The CDR3 bases are TGTGCCAGCACTTGGAAGACAGCCCAGCATTTT. As protein: CASTWKTAQHF. This chain links TRBV27 with TRBJ1-5; TRBD1 is a possible D gene (5 bases). The germline V gene has CDR1 MNHEY and CDR2 SMNVEV (reference sequence). Between the trimmed V and J ends, which lost 7 bases and 11 bases, there was a span of 12 bases. This CDR3 contains 11 residues.

The chain couples TRBV6-4 to TRBJ2-3; a possible D gene is TRBD2 (5 bases). The CDR3 has 15 amino acids. Germline CDR1 MRHNA, CDR2 SNTAGT. Trimming took off 3 bases at V and 5 bases at J, with 15 bases between the two ends. The CDR3 region is CASSEGPEGIDTQYF. CDR3 nucleotide sequence: TGTGCCAGCAGTGAAGGCCCAGAGGGCATAGATACGCAGTATTTT.

The chain joins TRBV30 to TRBJ1-2; 8 positions match TRBD1. J gave up 3 bases and V 1 base, and 10 bases lay outside the gene matches. The germline gives CDR1 GTSNPN, CDR2 SVGIG (reference sequence). This CDR3 is 16 amino acids long. The chain's CDR3 is CAWSALGQGRDYGYTF. CDR3 coding DNA: TGTGCCTGGAGTGCCCTAGGACAGGGAAGAGACTATGGCTACACCTTC.

DNA of the CDR3: TGCGCCAGCAGCTGGGGGGACAGGGATAATTCACCCCTCCACTTT. It encodes CASSWGDRDNSPLHF. The chain recombines TRBV5-1 with TRBJ1-6, with TRBD1 matching 9 bases. Trimming cost V 3 bases and J 5 bases; bases outside gene matches: 3. This CDR3 comprises 15 residues. The V gene's germline CDR1 is SGHRS and CDR2 YFSETQ.

The chain combines TRBV5-6 with TRBJ1-2, with D possibly TRBD1 on 5 matching bases. CDR3 length: 15 amino acids. With 0 bases removed from V and 5 bases from J, the gap between germline ends came to 14 bases. The V gene's germline CDR1 is SGHDT and CDR2 YYEEEE. CDR3 bases: TGTGCCAGCAGCTTGGATCAGGGAATTAGGTATGGCTACACCTTC. It is translated as CASSLDQGIRYGYTF.

This chain links TRBV3-1 (or the pseudogene TRBV3-2) with TRBJ2-1; D unclear. The CDR3 covers 14 residues. V dropped 2 bases and J dropped 10 bases, with 15 bases sitting between them. CDR1 and CDR2 (germline): LGHDT, YNNKEL (reference sequence). The CDR3 nucleotides are TGTGCCAGCAGCCAAAACTCCGGAGACTCCGAGCAGTTCTTC. This codes for CASSQNSGDSEQFF.

This sequence joins TRBV2 and TRBJ1-2; the match to TRBD1 covers 7 bases. The CDR3 totals 15 residues. Germline CDR1 reads SNHLY; CDR2 reads FYNNEI. V was clipped by 4 bases and J by 4 bases; unmatched bases: 9. CDR3 DNA sequence: TGTGCCAGCAGTGTCCAACGGACAGGCAGCTATGGCTACACCTTC. Translating it yields CASSVQRTGSYGYTF.

This rearrangement joins TRBV6-5 to TRBJ2-5; TRBD2 matches at 14 bases. This CDR3 spans 15 amino acids. CDR1 and CDR2 (germline): MNHEY, SVGAGI. V lost 6 bases to trimming and J lost 4 bases; unmatched junction nucleotides: 4. CDR3 nucleotides: TGTGCCAGCAGCACGACTAGCGGGGGGGCAGAGACCCAGTACTTC. Protein product: CASSTTSGGAETQYF.

CDR3 in amino acids: CATSLTNEKLFF. The CDR3 bases are TGTGCCACCTCCCTTACTAATGAAAAACTGTTTTTT. The chain joins TRBV19 to TRBJ1-4; D call uncertain. The germline V gene has CDR1 LNHDA and CDR2 SQIVND (reference sequence). The V and J ends lost 10 bases and 2 bases respectively, with 8 bases between them. CDR3 length: 12 amino acids.

J is TRBJ2-1 and V is TRBV5-1; a weak D match, TRBD1 (5 bases). The CDR3 length is 13 residues. Trimming removed 2 bases from V and 6 bases from J, with 9 bases in between. The germline V gene has CDR1 SGHRS and CDR2 YFSETQ. CDR3 DNA: TGCGCCAGCAGCTTTGGGGCCCGCAATGAGCAGTTCTTC. It is translated as CASSFGARNEQFF.

The rearrangement links TRBV5-1 to TRBJ1-1; D may be TRBD1 (6 bases). V was cut by 6 bases and J by 0 bases, with 15 bases left in between. Germline lookup yields CDR1 SGHRS and CDR2 YFSETQ. This CDR3 contains 15 residues. The CDR3 protein is CASTVSGGMNTEAFF. The CDR3 DNA reads TGCGCCAGCACCGTTAGCGGGGGCATGAACACTGAAGCTTTCTTT. Using reference TRBV5-1 and TRBJ1-1 for the parts outside the CDR3, the full variable domain is KAGVTQTPRYLIKTRGQQVTLSCSPISGHRSVSWYQQTPGQGLQFLFEYFSETQRNKGNFPGRFSGRQFSNSRSEMNVSTLELGDSALYLCASTVSGGMNTEAFFGQGTRLTVV.

The chain is built from TRBV7-9 and TRBJ1-1, with D perhaps TRBD1 (5 bases). The germline V gene has CDR1 SEHNR and CDR2 FQNEAQ (reference sequence). Trimming cost V 2 bases and J 9 bases, with 10 bases left between them. This CDR3 has 12 amino acids. The CDR3 reads CASSLQGTQAFF. The DNA of the CDR3 is TGTGCCAGCAGCTTACAGGGCACCCAAGCTTTCTTT.

J is TRBJ2-7 and V is TRBV5-6; 7 bases map to TRBD1. The CDR3 length is 15 residues. V lost 3 bases to trimming and J lost 2 bases; unmatched junction nucleotides: 8. Per germline, CDR1 SGHDT and CDR2 YYEEEE. The CDR3 DNA reads as TGTGCCAGCAGCTGGACCGGGACAGTGACCTACGAGCAGTACTTC. This sequence encodes CASSWTGTVTYEQYF. Full variable domain (outside the CDR3, taken from reference TRBV5-6 and TRBJ2-7): DAGVTQSPTHLIKTRGQQVTLRCSPKSGHDTVSWYQQALGQGPQFIFQYYEEEERQRGNFPDRFSGHQFPNYSSELNVNALLLGDSALYLCASSWTGTVTYEQYFGPGTRLTVT.

This chain connects TRBV5-1 to TRBJ1-1; tentatively, D is TRBD1 (6 bases). This CDR3 region has 15 residues. V lost 2 bases to trimming and J lost 4 bases, with 15 bases between them. The germline CDR1 and CDR2 sequences are SGHRS and YFSETQ. This chain's CDR3 is CASSFGQRLFTEAFF. CDR3 nucleotide sequence: TGCGCCAGCAGCTTCGGACAGCGACTATTCACTGAAGCTTTCTTT.